This T cell receptor beta chain stems from a study of blood T cell repertoires in COVID-19. Only in-frame clones appear in the TCRdb table, and some are missing; sequencing was by immunoSEQ multiplex PCR. The table records 100,000 to 150,000 clones, 86% of them present only once. The junction had 10 bases not matched to a gene; V was cut back by 0 bases and J by 10 bases. The CDR3 loop spans 16 amino acids. Germline V CDR1 and CDR2: MNHEY, SVGAGI. Sequencing was done on a sample of peripheral blood. The rearrangement links TRBV6-5 to TRBJ2-1; 9 bases are shared with TRBD1. The sequence came from a human donor in a cohort sampled during active COVID-19. Here the CDR3 DNA reads TGTGCCAGCAGTTACTCGACAGGGGGGGGGCAAGAGGAGCAGTTCTTC. Amino acid sequence: CASSYSTGGGQEEQFF.